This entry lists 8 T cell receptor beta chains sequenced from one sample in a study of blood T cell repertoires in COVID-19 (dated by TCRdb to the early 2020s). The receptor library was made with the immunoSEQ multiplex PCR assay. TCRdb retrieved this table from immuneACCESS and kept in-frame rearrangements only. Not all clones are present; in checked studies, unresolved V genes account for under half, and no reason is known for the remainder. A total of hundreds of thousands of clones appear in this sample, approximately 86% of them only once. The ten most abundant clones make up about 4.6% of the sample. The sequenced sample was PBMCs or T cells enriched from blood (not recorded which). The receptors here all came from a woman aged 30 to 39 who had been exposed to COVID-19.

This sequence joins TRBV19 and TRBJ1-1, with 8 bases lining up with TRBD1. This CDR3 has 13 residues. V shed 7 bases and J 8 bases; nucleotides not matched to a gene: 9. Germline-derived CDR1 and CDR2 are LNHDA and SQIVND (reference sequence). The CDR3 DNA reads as TGTGCCAGTACCTACGACGACAGGGGCGAAGCTTTCTTT. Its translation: CASTYDDRGEAFF.

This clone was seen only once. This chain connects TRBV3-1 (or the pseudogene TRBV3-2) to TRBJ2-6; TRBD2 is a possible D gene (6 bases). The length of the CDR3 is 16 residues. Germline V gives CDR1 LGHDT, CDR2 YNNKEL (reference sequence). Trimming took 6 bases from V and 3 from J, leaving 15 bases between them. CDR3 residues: CASSNGEDFGANVLTF. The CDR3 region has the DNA TGTGCCAGCAGTAACGGGGAGGATTTTGGGGCCAACGTCCTGACTTTC.

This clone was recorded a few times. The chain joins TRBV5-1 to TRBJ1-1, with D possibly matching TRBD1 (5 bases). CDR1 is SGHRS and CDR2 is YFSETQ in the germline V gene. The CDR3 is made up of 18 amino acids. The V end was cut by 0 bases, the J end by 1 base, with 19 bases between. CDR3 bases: TGCGCCAGCAGCTTGGTAATGGTAGCCCTAACAGGGAACACTGAAGCTTTCTTT. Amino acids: CASSLVMVALTGNTEAFF.

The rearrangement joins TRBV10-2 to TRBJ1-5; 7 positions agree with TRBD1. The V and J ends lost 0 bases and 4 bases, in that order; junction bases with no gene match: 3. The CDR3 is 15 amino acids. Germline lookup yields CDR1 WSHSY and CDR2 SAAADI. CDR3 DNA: TGCGCCAGCAGTGAGTCCGGGACAGCGAATCAGCCCCAGCATTTT. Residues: CASSESGTANQPQHF.

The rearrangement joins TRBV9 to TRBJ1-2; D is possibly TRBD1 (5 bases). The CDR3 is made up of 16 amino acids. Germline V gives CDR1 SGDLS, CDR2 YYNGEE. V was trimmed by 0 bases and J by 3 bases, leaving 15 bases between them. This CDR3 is CASSVDDGGAYYGYTF. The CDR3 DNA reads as TGTGCCAGCAGCGTAGATGACGGCGGGGCTTACTATGGCTACACCTTC.

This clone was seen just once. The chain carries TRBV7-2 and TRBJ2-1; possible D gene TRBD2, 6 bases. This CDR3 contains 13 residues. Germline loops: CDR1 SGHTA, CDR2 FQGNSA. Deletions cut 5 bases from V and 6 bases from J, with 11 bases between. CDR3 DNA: TGTGCCAGCAGCCTAGTGGGGGGCAATGAGCAGTTCTTC. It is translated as CASSLVGGNEQFF.

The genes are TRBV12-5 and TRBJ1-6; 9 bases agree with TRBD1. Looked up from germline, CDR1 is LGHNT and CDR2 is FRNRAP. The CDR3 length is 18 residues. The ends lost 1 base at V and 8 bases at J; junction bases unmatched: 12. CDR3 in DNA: TGTGCTAGTGGTTTGGGCCGGAGTTGGGACAGGGTGGATTCACCCCTCCACTTT. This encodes CASGLGRSWDRVDSPLHF.

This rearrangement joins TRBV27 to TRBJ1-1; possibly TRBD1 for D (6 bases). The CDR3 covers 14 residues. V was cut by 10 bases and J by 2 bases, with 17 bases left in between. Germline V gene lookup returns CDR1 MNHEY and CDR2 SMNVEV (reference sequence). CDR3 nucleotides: TGTGCCACCGCGACGGGACACTCCAACACTGAAGCTTTCTTT. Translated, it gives CATATGHSNTEAFF.